These 10 T cell receptor beta chains came from one sample sequenced in a study of T cells in localized non-small cell lung cancer. Generated by immunoSEQ multiplex PCR, the TCRdb table keeps only in-frame clones and is missing some. The sample records about 15,000 clones, over 75% being singletons. Sequencing was performed on peripheral blood mononuclear cells, taken before any cancer treatment. The receptors originated from a male donor older than 55 with stage II lung adenocarcinoma.

This clone was counted once. The genes are TRBV20-1 and TRBJ1-1; no clear D. The CDR3 is 11 residues long. CDR1 is DFQATT, CDR2 SNEGSKA, per germline (reference sequence). Trimming pared 5 bases from V and 1 base from J, leaving 5 bases between. This CDR3 is CSAPRNTEAFF. The CDR3 DNA reads as TGCAGTGCTCCAAGGAACACTGAAGCTTTCTTT.

V gene TRBV4-2 combines with J gene TRBJ2-1; D possibly uses TRBD1 or TRBD2 (5 bases each). CDR1 LGHNA and CDR2 YNFKEQ come from the germline V gene. Between the trimmed V and J ends, which lost 1 base and 2 bases, there was a span of 18 bases. This CDR3 has 18 residues. The CDR3 DNA reads as TGTGCCAGCAGCCAAGCAGCCGTAACTACGGGGCCCTACAATGAGCAGTTCTTC. This gives the protein CASSQAAVTTGPYNEQFF.

A word on this clone: The junction does not match germline at one end; this may be a read error. J is TRBJ2-3 and V is TRBV19, with TRBD2 identical over 9 bases. CDR1 is LNHDA and CDR2 is SQIVND in the germline V gene (reference sequence). CDR3 length: 14 amino acids. CDR3 region: CASTIAGDTDTQYF. Here the CDR3 DNA reads TGTGCCAGTACTATAGCGGGAGACACAGATACGCAGTATTTT.

The chain carries TRBV28 and TRBJ1-1; 8 positions agree with TRBD1. The CDR3 is 17 residues long. The junction had 12 bases not matched to a gene; V was cut back by 5 bases and J by 1 base. Looked up from germline, CDR1 is MDHEN and CDR2 is SYDVKM. The CDR3 protein is CASSPSDREGANTEAFF. The CDR3 DNA follows: TGTGCCAGCAGTCCCTCGGACAGGGAGGGAGCGAACACTGAAGCTTTCTTT.

The CDR3 protein is CASSFIAGGHNEQFF. In nucleotides, the CDR3 is TGTGCCAGCAGCTTCATAGCGGGCGGCCACAATGAGCAGTTCTTC. The chain carries TRBV7-9 and TRBJ2-1; TRBD2 agrees at 7 bases. V shed 3 bases, J shed 5 bases, and the junction held 7 bases outside the gene matches. Per germline, CDR1 SEHNR and CDR2 FQNEAQ (reference sequence). The CDR3 length is 15 residues.

The chain carries TRBV2 and TRBJ2-1; D is undetermined. The CDR3 has 15 residues. Trimming removed 6 bases at V and 4 bases at J, with 16 bases between. CDR1 and CDR2 from the germline V gene are SNHLY and FYNNEI. CDR3 sequence (DNA): TGTGCCAGCAGGGTTTCGGCGGAGCGATACAATGAGCAGTTCTTC. Translation gives CASRVSAERYNEQFF.

This clone was seen just once. This CDR3 reads CAWSGREVWPAFPQHF. As DNA, the CDR3 is TGTGCCTGGAGTGGACGGGAGGTTTGGCCCGCCTTTCCCCAGCATTTT. This chain links TRBV30 with TRBJ1-5; D call uncertain. This CDR3 has 16 residues. Trimming stripped 1 base from V and 10 bases from J, with 23 bases between. Germline V gives CDR1 GTSNPN, CDR2 SVGIG (reference sequence).

The chain uses TRBV20-1 and TRBJ2-1; D gene ambiguous. This CDR3 has 10 amino acids. The germline gives CDR1 DFQATT, CDR2 SNEGSKA (reference sequence). Trimming took off 5 bases at V and 8 bases at J, with 7 bases between the two ends. CDR3 bases: TGCAGTGCTCTCGGTCATGAGCAGTTCTTC. It specifies CSALGHEQFF.

The chain combines TRBV20-1 with TRBJ2-1; TRBD2 aligns across 10 bases. The junction had 2 bases not matched to a gene; V was cut back by 6 bases and J by 9 bases. The CDR3 sequence is 11 residues long. Per germline, CDR1 DFQATT and CDR2 SNEGSKA (reference sequence). The CDR3 DNA is TGCAGTGCCCCTAGCGGGAGTGAGCAGTTCTTC. This codes for CSAPSGSEQFF.

This clone is a singleton in its sample. This rearrangement joins TRBV2 to TRBJ2-2, with TRBD2 identical over 16 bases. The CDR3 runs to 20 residues. Per germline, CDR1 SNHLY and CDR2 FYNNEI. V lost 5 bases, J lost 0 bases, and 9 bases stayed unmatched. The CDR3 DNA sequence: TGTGCCAGCAGTTCACTACCGGGACTAGCGGGAGGGCCGAACACCGGGGAGCTGTTTTTT. Protein product: CASSSLPGLAGGPNTGELFF. Full variable domain (outside the CDR3, taken from reference TRBV2 and TRBJ2-2): EPEVTQTPSHQVTQMGQEVILRCVPISNHLYFYWYRQILGQKVEFLVSFYNNEISEKSEIFDDQFSVERPDGSNFTLKIRSTKLEDSAMYFCASSSLPGLAGGPNTGELFFGEGSRLTVL.